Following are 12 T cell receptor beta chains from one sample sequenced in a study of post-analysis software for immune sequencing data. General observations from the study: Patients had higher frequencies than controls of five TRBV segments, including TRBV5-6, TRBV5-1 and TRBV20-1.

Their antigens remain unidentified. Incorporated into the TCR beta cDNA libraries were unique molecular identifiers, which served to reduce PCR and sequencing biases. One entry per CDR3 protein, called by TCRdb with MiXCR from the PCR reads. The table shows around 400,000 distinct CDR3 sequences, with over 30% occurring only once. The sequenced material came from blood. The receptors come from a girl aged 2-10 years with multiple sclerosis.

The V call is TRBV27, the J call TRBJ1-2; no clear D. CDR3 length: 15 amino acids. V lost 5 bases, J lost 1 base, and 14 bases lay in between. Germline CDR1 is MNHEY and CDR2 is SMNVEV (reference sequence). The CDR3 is CASSPLDGVNYGYTF. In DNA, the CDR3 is TGTGCCAGCAGTCCGCTCGACGGCGTTAACTATGGCTACACCTTC.

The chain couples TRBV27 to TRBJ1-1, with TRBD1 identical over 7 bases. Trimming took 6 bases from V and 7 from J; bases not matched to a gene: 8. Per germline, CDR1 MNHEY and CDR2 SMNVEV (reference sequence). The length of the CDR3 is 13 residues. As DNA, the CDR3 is TGTGCCAGCAGCTCAACGACAGGGCTTGAAGCTTTCTTT. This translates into CASSSTTGLEAFF.

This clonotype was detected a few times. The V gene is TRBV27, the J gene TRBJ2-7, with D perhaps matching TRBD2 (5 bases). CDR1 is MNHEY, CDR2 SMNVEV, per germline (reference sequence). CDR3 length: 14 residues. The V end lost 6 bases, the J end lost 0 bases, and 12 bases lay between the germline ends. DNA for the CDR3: TGTGCCAGCAGAAGGGTTGAGGGCTCCTACGAGCAGTACTTC. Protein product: CASRRVEGSYEQYF.

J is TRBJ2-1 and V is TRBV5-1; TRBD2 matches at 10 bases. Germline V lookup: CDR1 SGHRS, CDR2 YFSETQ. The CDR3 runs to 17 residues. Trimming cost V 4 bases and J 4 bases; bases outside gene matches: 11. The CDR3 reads CASSSRPGLAEYNEQFF. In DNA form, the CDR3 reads TGCGCCAGCAGCAGCAGACCCGGACTAGCGGAGTACAATGAGCAGTTCTTC. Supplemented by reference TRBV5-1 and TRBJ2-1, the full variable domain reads KAGVTQTPRYLIKTRGQQVTLSCSPISGHRSVSWYQQTPGQGLQFLFEYFSETQRNKGNFPGRFSGRQFSNSRSEMNVSTLELGDSALYLCASSSRPGLAEYNEQFFGPGTRLTVL.

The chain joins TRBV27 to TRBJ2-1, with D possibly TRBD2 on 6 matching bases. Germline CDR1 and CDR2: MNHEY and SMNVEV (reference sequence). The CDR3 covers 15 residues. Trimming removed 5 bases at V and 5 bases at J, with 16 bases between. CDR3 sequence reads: CASSGDLGLHNEQFF. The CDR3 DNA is TGTGCCAGCAGTGGGGATTTGGGACTTCACAATGAGCAGTTCTTC.

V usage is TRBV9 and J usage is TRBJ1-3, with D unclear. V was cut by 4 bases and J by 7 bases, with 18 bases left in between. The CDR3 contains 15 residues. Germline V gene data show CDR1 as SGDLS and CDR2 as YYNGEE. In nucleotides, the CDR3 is TGTGCCAGCAGCCCTGTAGCTGGGAGAGCGAACACCATATATTTT. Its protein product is CASSPVAGRANTIYF.

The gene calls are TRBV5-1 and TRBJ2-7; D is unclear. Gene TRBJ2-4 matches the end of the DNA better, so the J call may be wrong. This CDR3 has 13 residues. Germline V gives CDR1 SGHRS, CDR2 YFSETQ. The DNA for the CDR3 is TGCGCCAGCAGCTTAGAGTCGCCGACCATTCAGTACTTC. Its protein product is CASSLESPTIQYF.

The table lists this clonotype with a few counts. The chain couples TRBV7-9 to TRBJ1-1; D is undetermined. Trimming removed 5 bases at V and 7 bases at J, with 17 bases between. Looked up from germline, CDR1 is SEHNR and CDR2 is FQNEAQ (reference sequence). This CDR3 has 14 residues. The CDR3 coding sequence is TGTGCCAGCAGCCACGCAACGGAAGGCATTGAAGCTTTCTTT. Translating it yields CASSHATEGIEAFF.

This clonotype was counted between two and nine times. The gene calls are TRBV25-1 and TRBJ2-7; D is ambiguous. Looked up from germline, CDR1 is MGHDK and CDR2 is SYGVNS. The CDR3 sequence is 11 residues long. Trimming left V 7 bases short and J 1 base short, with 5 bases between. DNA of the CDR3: TGTGCCAGCACAGAGTCCTACGAGCAGTACTTC. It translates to CASTESYEQYF.

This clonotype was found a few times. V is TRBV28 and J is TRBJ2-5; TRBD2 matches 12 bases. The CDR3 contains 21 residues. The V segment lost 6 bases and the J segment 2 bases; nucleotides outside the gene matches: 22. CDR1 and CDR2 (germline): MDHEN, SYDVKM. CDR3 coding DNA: TGTGCCAGCAGCTCAACCTACAGGGGGCTAGCGGGGGGGCCTTTTCAAGAGACCCAGTACTTC. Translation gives CASSSTYRGLAGGPFQETQYF.

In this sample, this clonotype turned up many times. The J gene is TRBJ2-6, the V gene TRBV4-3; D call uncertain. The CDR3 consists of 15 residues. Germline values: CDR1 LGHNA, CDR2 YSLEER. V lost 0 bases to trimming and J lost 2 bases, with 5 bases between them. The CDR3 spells CASSQDETGANVLTF. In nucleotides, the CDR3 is TGCGCCAGCAGCCAAGACGAGACTGGGGCCAACGTCCTGACTTTC.

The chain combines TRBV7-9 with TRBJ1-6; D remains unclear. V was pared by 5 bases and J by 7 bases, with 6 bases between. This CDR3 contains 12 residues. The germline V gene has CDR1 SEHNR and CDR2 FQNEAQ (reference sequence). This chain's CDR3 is CASSAVNSPLHF. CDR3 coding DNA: TGTGCCAGCAGCGCAGTAAATTCACCCCTCCACTTT.